Each of the 18 T cell receptor beta chains below was sequenced from the same sample in a study of shared T cell receptors in the human thymus. Assay used: immunoSEQ multiplex PCR; TCRdb lists only in-frame clones, some missing. This table has about 400,000 clones, around 93% appearing once. Sequenced material: thymocytes. Every receptor here comes from a human donor.

The chain links TRBV27 to TRBJ1-3; D is possibly TRBD1 (5 bases). CDR1 and CDR2 from the germline V gene are MNHEY and SMNVEV (reference sequence). There are 13 residues in the CDR3. V gave up 4 bases and J gave up 3 bases, with 7 bases separating them. The CDR3 DNA is TGTGCCAGCAGTTCGGGGGATGGAAACACCATATATTTT. Translation gives CASSSGDGNTIYF.

The chain recombines TRBV7-2 with TRBJ1-2, with D possibly being TRBD1 (5 bases). Trimming removed 5 bases from V and 4 bases from J, with 17 bases in between. From germline, CDR1 is SGHTA and CDR2 FQGNSA. The CDR3 consists of 15 residues. This CDR3 reads CASSGGTAAGYGYTF. The CDR3 DNA sequence: TGTGCCAGCAGCGGTGGGACGGCAGCCGGCTATGGCTACACCTTC.

J is TRBJ2-2 and V is TRBV7-2; TRBD1 aligns across 9 bases. The CDR3 length is 15 residues. Germline lookup yields CDR1 SGHTA and CDR2 FQGNSA. V trimming: 4 bases; J trimming: 6 bases; junction bases outside the gene matches: 6. CDR3 bases: TGTGCCAGCAGCTCCCGGGACAGGGCTTCCGGGGAGCTGTTTTTT. Translating it yields CASSSRDRASGELFF.

This rearrangement joins TRBV14 to TRBJ1-2; D possibly corresponds to TRBD1 (6 bases). Germline values: CDR1 SGHDN, CDR2 FVKESK. The length of the CDR3 is 16 residues. V was clipped by 4 bases and J by 2 bases, with 17 bases between them. The CDR3 sequence is CASSPRGRGRNYGYTF. The CDR3 coding sequence is TGTGCCAGCAGCCCACGTGGCAGGGGAAGAAACTATGGCTACACCTTC.

CDR3 sequence (DNA): TGCGCCAGCAGCCGAGACAGCCTAACCTACGAGCAGTACTTC. It codes for CASSRDSLTYEQYF. V gene TRBV5-1 combines with J gene TRBJ2-7; D is perhaps TRBD1 (5 bases). CDR3 size: 14 residues. CDR1 SGHRS and CDR2 YFSETQ come from the germline V gene. V dropped 4 bases and J dropped 2 bases, with 13 bases sitting between them. Looking up the rest from reference TRBV5-1 and TRBJ2-7 gives the full variable domain: KAGVTQTPRYLIKTRGQQVTLSCSPISGHRSVSWYQQTPGQGLQFLFEYFSETQRNKGNFPGRFSGRQFSNSRSEMNVSTLELGDSALYLCASSRDSLTYEQYFGPGTRLTVT.

The chain is built from TRBV6-4 and TRBJ2-7; 9 bases align to TRBD2. The trim removed 6 bases at V and 1 base at J, leaving 10 bases unmatched. The CDR3 length is 16 residues. Germline-derived CDR1 and CDR2 are MRHNA and SNTAGT. The CDR3 sequence: CASSPLASGKSYEQYF. The CDR3 DNA sequence: TGTGCCAGCAGCCCCCTCGCTAGCGGGAAGTCCTACGAGCAGTACTTC.

The CDR3 DNA sequence: TGTGCCACCTCCCCGGGACGATGCACAGCGAACACTGAAGCTTTCTTT. It codes for CATSPGRCTANTEAFF. The genes are TRBV19 and TRBJ1-1, with D maybe TRBD1 (5 bases). This CDR3 has 16 residues. Trimming removed 10 bases at V and 1 base at J, with 22 bases between. The germline CDR1 and CDR2 sequences are LNHDA and SQIVND (reference sequence).

CDR3 loop: CASSSQGSTEAFF. CDR3 coding DNA: TGTGCCAGCAGCTCACAGGGAAGCACTGAAGCTTTCTTT. The chain has TRBV7-3 and TRBJ1-1; a possible D gene is TRBD1 (6 bases). This CDR3 comprises 13 residues. Trimming removed 4 bases at V and 4 bases at J, with 10 bases between. CDR1 and CDR2 from the germline V gene are SGHTA and FQGTGA.

This chain connects TRBV10-1 to TRBJ2-7; 7 bases agree with TRBD2. Germline-derived CDR1 and CDR2 are WNHNN and SYGVQD (reference sequence). The CDR3 is made up of 16 amino acids. V lost 0 bases, J lost 1 base, and 6 bases stayed unmatched. CDR3 nucleotides: TGCGCCAGCAGTGAGTCAGCCGGGAGGTATTCCTACGAGCAGTACTTC. It specifies CASSESAGRYSYEQYF.

The chain uses TRBV6-4 and TRBJ2-3; D is unresolved. Germline V gene lookup returns CDR1 MRHNA and CDR2 SNTAGT. The CDR3 is 14 residues long. The V gene lost 0 bases and the J gene lost 3 bases, with 7 bases spanning the gap. CDR3 protein: CASSDSSFTDTQYF. CDR3 in DNA: TGTGCCAGCAGTGACTCTAGCTTTACAGATACGCAGTATTTT.

The chain recombines TRBV28 with TRBJ2-1, with 7 bases matching TRBD2. Germline assignment: CDR1 MDHEN and CDR2 SYDVKM. With 6 bases clipped from V and 2 bases from J, the junction kept 10 bases outside the gene matches. The CDR3 sequence is 16 residues long. The CDR3 sequence is CASSPRCGGAYNEQFF. The CDR3 nucleotides are TGTGCCAGCAGCCCCCGGTGTGGGGGGGCCTACAATGAGCAGTTCTTC.

On this clone: This CDR3 is also generated by other DNA sequences in the sample. The genes are TRBV20-1 and TRBJ2-5, with D unclear. The germline V gene encodes CDR1 DFQATT and CDR2 SNEGSKA (reference sequence). Trimming pared 0 bases from V and 5 bases from J, leaving 4 bases between. The CDR3 runs 11 residues. CDR3 nucleotide sequence: TGCAGTGCTAGAGAGGGCGAGACCCAGTACTTC. It yields the protein CSAREGETQYF.

The chain carries TRBV14 and TRBJ2-7; 12 positions agree with TRBD2. V gave up 4 bases and J gave up 6 bases; unmatched junction bases: 10. This CDR3 comprises 16 residues. CDR1 SGHDN and CDR2 FVKESK come from the germline V gene. As DNA, the CDR3 is TGTGCCAGCAGCCCCCGACTAGCGGGAGACTTCGGCGAGCAGTACTTC. Its translation: CASSPRLAGDFGEQYF. The variable domain in full, with the rest retrieved from reference TRBV14 and TRBJ2-7, is EAGVTQFPSHSVIEKGQTVTLRCDPISGHDNLYWYRRVMGKEIKFLLHFVKESKQDESGMPNNRFLAERTGGTYSTLKVQPAELEDSGVYFCASSPRLAGDFGEQYFGPGTRLTVT.

The chain couples TRBV30 to TRBJ1-1, with no clear D. Germline loops: CDR1 GTSNPN, CDR2 SVGIG (reference sequence). The CDR3 consists of 13 residues. Trimming shortened V by 3 bases and J by 1 base, and 9 bases separated the two germline ends. The chain's CDR3 is CAWSAGGNTEAFF. The CDR3 nucleotides read TGTGCCTGGAGCGCGGGAGGGAACACTGAAGCTTTCTTT. Full variable domain (missing parts from reference TRBV30 and TRBJ1-1): SQTIHQWPATLVQPVGSPLSLECTVEGTSNPNLYWYRQAAGRGLQLLFYSVGIGQISSEVPQNLSASRPQDRQFILSSKKLLLSDSGFYLCAWSAGGNTEAFFGQGTRLTVV.

V is TRBV7-9 and J is TRBJ2-4; the match to TRBD1 covers 7 bases. This CDR3 comprises 16 residues. V lost 5 bases to trimming and J lost 3 bases; unmatched junction nucleotides: 10. Germline CDR1 SEHNR, CDR2 FQNEAQ (reference sequence). The CDR3: CASSQTTGYVKNIQYF. The CDR3, as DNA: TGTGCCAGCAGCCAGACGACAGGGTATGTCAAAAACATTCAGTACTTC.

This chain connects TRBV5-6 to TRBJ1-3; D is unclear. The germline gives CDR1 SGHDT, CDR2 YYEEEE. V lost 0 bases and J lost 0, with 13 bases in between. The CDR3 contains 17 residues. The CDR3, as DNA: TGTGCCAGCAGCTTGGCCCCAGCCCCGAGCTCTGGAAACACCATATATTTT. It specifies CASSLAPAPSSGNTIYF.

The chain has TRBV5-4 and TRBJ2-5; the D is unclear. V dropped 0 bases and J dropped 5 bases, with 11 bases sitting between them. The V gene's germline CDR1 is SGHNT and CDR2 YYREEE (reference sequence). This CDR3 has 14 residues. The CDR3 coding sequence is TGTGCCAGCAGCTTGGACCCGTTACGGGAGACCCAGTACTTC. The encoded protein is CASSLDPLRETQYF.

The V gene is TRBV6-5, the J gene TRBJ1-5; D is uncertain. This CDR3 is built from 13 residues. V lost 8 bases, J lost 6 bases, and 14 bases lay in between. CDR1 is MNHEY and CDR2 is SVGAGI in the germline V gene. The CDR3 here is CASSIRDSQPQHF. As DNA, the CDR3 is TGTGCCAGCTCTATAAGGGATAGTCAGCCCCAGCATTTT.